This TCR beta chain appears in the sequencing data of a study of cytomegalovirus exposure and HLA in healthy donors. Overall study results and limits: Confirmation was obtained in vitro that a few CMV-associated chains are specific for CMV antigens. Across donors, presence/absence analyses took sequencing depth to be roughly uniform. In an earlier analysis, about 87% or about 30%: the productive usage of most TCR beta V segments. Later on, a genetic analysis was performed. It linked a missense variant in DCLRE1C with V- and J-gene trimming of TCR beta.

The CDR3 loop spans 17 amino acids. The ends lost 5 bases at V and 0 bases at J; junction bases unmatched: 6. From germline, CDR1 is SGHRS and CDR2 YFSETQ. PCR employed 60 Vbeta and 13 Jbeta primers. Generated by immunoSEQ multiplex PCR, the TCRdb table keeps only in-frame clones and is missing some. Found here are about 160,000 clones, around 76% of them singletons; the top ten hold 1.2% to 1.5%. As for this clone: The antigen is undetermined.

The sample consisted of PBMCs. The clonotype was recovered from a man between 60 and 75 years old in good health and CMV-seronegative. J is TRBJ2-6 and V is TRBV5-1; the match to TRBD1 covers 9 bases. CDR3 nucleotide sequence: TGCGCCAGCAGACCCGGGACAGGGATCTCTGGGGCCAACGTCCTGACTTTC. It translates to CASRPGTGISGANVLTF. The complete variable domain, with remaining parts taken from reference TRBV5-1 and TRBJ2-6, reads KAGVTQTPRYLIKTRGQQVTLSCSPISGHRSVSWYQQTPGQGLQFLFEYFSETQRNKGNFPGRFSGRQFSNSRSEMNVSTLELGDSALYLCASRPGTGISGANVLTFGAGSRLTVL.